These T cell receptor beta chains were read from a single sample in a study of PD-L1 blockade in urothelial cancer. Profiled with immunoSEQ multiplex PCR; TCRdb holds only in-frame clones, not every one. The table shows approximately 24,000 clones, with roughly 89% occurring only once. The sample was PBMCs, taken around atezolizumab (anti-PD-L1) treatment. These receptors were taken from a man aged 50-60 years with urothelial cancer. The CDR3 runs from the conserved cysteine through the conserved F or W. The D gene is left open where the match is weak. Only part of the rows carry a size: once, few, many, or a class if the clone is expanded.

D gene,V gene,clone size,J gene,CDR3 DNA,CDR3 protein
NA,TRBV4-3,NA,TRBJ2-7,TGCGCCAGCAGTACCCGGATCGGGGTTGGAGAGCAGTACTTC,CASSTRIGVGEQYF
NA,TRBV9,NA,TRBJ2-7,TGTGCCAGCAGCGTAGGACAGACCTCCTACGAGCAGTACTTC,CASSVGQTSYEQYF
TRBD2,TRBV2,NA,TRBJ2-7,TGTGCCAGCACCCCTGAACTAGCGGTGCATTCCTACGAGCAGTACTTC,CASTPELAVHSYEQYF
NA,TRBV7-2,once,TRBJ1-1,TGTGCCAGCAGCTTCGCGTCCACAGTGAACACTGAAGCTTTCTTT,CASSFASTVNTEAFF
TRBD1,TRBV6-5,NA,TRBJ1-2,TGTGCCAGCAGGGACAGGGCATATGGCTACACCTTC,CASRDRAYGYTF
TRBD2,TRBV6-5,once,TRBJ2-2,TGTGCCAGCAGTTATAGCCTAGCGGGGCTCGGGGAGCTGTTTTTT,CASSYSLAGLGELFF
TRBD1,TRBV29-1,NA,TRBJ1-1,TGCAGCGTTGAGGAATTCCGACAGGGGGAAGCTTTCTTT,CSVEEFRQGEAFF
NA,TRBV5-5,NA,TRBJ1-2,TGTGCCAGCAGCTTGGGCACAGGGAGCTATGGCTACACCTTC,CASSLGTGSYGYTF
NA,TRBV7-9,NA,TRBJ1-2,TGTGCCAGCAGCTTGGGCAGCTATTATAACTATGGCTACACCTTC,CASSLGSYYNYGYTF
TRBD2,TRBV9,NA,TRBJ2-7,TGTGCCAGCAGCGTAGCGCGAGACGGGGGGGCCTACGAGCAGTACTTC,CASSVARDGGAYEQYF
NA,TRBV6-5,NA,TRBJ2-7,TGTGCCAGCAGTTCAACTCGGCCGGGCTCCTACGAGCAGTACTTC,CASSSTRPGSYEQYF
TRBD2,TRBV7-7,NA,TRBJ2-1,TGTGCTAGCAGCTTAGGTCCAAGACTAGCGGGGGGGTGGAATGAGCAGTTCTTC,CASSLGPRLAGGWNEQFF
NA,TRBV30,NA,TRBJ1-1,TGTGCCTGGAGTGTGCAGGGGTTTACTGAAGCTTTCTTT,CAWSVQGFTEAFF
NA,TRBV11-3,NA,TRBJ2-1,TGTGCCAGCAGCTTAGATTTGGACAGTCAGAATGAGCAGTTCTTC,CASSLDLDSQNEQFF
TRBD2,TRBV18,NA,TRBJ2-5,TGTGCCAGCTCACCACGGGGACTAGCAGTTGGAGAGACCCAGTACTTC,CASSPRGLAVGETQYF
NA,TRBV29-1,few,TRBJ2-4,TGCAGCGTTTGTCCCGACGGGGAGGTCTTTAAAAACATTCAGTACTTC,CSVCPDGEVFKNIQYF
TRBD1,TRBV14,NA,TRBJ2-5,TGTGCCAGCAGTTATTACAGGGGACCCCAAGAGACCCAGTACTTC,CASSYYRGPQETQYF